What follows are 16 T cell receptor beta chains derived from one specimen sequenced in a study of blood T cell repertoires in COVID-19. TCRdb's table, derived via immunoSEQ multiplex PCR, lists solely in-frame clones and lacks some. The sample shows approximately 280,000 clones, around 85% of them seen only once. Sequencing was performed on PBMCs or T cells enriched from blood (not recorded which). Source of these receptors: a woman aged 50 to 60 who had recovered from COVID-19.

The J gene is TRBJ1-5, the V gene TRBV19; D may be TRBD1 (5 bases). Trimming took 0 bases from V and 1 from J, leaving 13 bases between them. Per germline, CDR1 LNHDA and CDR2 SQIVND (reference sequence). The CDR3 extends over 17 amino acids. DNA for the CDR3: TGTGCCAGTAGTATAGACTTGGCAGGGATCAGCAATCAGCCCCAGCATTTT. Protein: CASSIDLAGISNQPQHF.

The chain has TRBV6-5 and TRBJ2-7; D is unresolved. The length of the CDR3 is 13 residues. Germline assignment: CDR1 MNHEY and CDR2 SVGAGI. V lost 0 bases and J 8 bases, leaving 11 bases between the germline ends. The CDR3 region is CASSYSEKAQQYF. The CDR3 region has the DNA TGTGCCAGCAGTTACTCGGAAAAAGCGCAGCAGTACTTC.

In DNA form, the CDR3 reads TGTGCCTGGGGACTCAATCAGCCCCAGCATTTT. It yields the protein CAWGLNQPQHF. The rearrangement uses TRBV30 and TRBJ1-5; no reliable D call. Germline CDR1 reads GTSNPN; CDR2 reads SVGIG (reference sequence). The CDR3 consists of 11 residues. V dropped 5 bases and J dropped 3 bases, with 5 bases sitting between them.

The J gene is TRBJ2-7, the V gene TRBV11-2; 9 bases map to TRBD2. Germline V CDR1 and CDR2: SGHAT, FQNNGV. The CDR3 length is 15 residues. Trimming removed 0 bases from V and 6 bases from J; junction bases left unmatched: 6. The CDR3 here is CASSLESGLASEQYF. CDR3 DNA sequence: TGTGCCAGCAGCTTAGAGTCGGGACTAGCATCCGAGCAGTACTTC.

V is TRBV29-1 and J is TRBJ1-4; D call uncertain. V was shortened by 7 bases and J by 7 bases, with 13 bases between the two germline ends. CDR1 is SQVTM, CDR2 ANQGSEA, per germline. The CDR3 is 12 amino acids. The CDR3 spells CSARSGREKLFF. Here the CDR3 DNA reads TGCAGCGCCCGGTCGGGTCGTGAAAAACTGTTTTTT.

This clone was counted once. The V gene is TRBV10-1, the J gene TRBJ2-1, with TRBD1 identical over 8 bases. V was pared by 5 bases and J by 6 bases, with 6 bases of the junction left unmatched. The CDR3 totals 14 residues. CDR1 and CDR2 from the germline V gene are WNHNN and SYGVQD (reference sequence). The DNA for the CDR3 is TGCGCCAGCAGTCTAAGCCAGGGGGCCAATGAGCAGTTCTTC. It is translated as CASSLSQGANEQFF.

CDR3 protein: CASSLSRGDTQYF. CDR3 DNA sequence: TGTGCCAGCAGTTTGTCTCGCGGGGATACGCAGTATTTT. The V gene is TRBV12-3 or TRBV12-4, the J gene TRBJ2-3; D may be TRBD2 (5 bases). The CDR3 contains 13 residues. Trimming left V 3 bases short and J 6 bases short, with 10 bases between.

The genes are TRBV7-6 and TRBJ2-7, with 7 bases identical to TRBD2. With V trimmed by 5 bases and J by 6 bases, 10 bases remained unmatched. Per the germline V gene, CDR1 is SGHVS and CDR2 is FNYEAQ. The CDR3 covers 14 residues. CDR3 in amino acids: CASSNRAGDLEQYF. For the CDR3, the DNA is TGTGCCAGCAGCAACCGGGCGGGGGATCTCGAGCAGTACTTC.

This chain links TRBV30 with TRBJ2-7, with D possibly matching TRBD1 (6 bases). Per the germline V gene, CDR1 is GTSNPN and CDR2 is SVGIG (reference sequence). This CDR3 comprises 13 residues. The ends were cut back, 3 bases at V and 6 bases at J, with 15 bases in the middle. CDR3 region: CAWRGGNRGEQYF. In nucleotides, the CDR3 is TGTGCCTGGAGAGGGGGAAACCGGGGCGAGCAGTACTTC. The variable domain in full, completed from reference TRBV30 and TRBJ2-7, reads SQTIHQWPATLVQPVGSPLSLECTVEGTSNPNLYWYRQAAGRGLQLLFYSVGIGQISSEVPQNLSASRPQDRQFILSSKKLLLSDSGFYLCAWRGGNRGEQYFGPGTRLTVT.

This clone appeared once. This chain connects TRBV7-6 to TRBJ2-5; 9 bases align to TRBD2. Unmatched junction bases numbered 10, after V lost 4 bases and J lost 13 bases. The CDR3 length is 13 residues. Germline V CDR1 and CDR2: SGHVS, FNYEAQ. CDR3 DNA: TGTGCCAGCAGCTCCGGGACTAGCCTCCCCCTGTACTTC. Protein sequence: CASSSGTSLPLYF.

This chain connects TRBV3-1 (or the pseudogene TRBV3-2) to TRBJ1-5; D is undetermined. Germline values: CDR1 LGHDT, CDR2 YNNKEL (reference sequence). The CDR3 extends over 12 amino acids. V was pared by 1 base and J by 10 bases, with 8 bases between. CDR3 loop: CASSQAGRPQHF. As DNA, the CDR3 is TGTGCCAGCAGCCAAGCGGGTCGTCCCCAGCATTTT.

The CDR3 region has the DNA TGTGCCAGCAACTGGCGGGGGGGCAATGAGCAGTTCTTC. Residues: CASNWRGGNEQFF. This chain connects TRBV5-4 to TRBJ2-1; 9 nucleotides line up with TRBD2. J was trimmed by 6 bases and V by 6 bases; bases with no gene match: 4. The CDR3 consists of 13 residues. The germline gives CDR1 SGHNT, CDR2 YYREEE (reference sequence).

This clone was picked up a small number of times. CDR3 amino acids: CASSRQGNSYEQYF. CDR3 bases: TGTGCCAGCAGCAGACAGGGGAACTCCTACGAGCAGTACTTC. The chain uses TRBV7-3 and TRBJ2-7; 8 nucleotides match TRBD1. The CDR3 extends over 14 amino acids. The junction had 3 bases not matched to a gene; V was cut back by 5 bases and J by 0 bases. The V gene's germline CDR1 is SGHTA and CDR2 FQGTGA.

The CDR3 DNA reads TGTGCCAGCACCTCACAGGTGTTCTCCTACGAGCAGTACTTC. Translated, it gives CASTSQVFSYEQYF. The V gene is TRBV7-2, the J gene TRBJ2-7; D perhaps matches TRBD1 (5 bases). The germline V gene encodes CDR1 SGHTA and CDR2 FQGNSA. The CDR3 contains 14 residues. V was clipped by 7 bases and J by 0 bases, with 13 bases between them.

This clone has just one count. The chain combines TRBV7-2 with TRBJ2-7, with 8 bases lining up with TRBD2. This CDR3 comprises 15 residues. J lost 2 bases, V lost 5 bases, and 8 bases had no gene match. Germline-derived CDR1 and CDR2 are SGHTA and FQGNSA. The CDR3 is CASSLNGGETYEQYF. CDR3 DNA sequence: TGTGCCAGCAGCCTCAACGGGGGGGAAACCTACGAGCAGTACTTC.

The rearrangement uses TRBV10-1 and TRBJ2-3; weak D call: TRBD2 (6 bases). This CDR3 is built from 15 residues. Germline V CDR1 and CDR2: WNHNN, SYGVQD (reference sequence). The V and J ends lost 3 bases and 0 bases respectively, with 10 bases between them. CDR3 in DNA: TGCGCCAGCAGTGATCTGGCGGGGAGCACAGATACGCAGTATTTT. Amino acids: CASSDLAGSTDTQYF.